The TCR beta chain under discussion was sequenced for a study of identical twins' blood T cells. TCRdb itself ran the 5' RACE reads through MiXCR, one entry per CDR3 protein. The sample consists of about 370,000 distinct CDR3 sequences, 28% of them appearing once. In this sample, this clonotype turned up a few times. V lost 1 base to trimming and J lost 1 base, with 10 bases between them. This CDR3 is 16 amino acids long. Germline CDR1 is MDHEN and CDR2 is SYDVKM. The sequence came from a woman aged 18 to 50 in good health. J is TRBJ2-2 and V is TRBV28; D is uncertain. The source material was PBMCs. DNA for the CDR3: TGTGCCAGCAGTTTATCCCGTCTTGAGAACACCGGGGAGCTGTTTTTT. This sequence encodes CASSLSRLENTGELFF.